These 7 T cell receptor beta chains share one sample of origin, sequenced in a study of T cell responses to AZD1222 COVID-19 vaccine (dated by TCRdb to the early 2020s). Libraries were prepared through the immunoSEQ multiplex PCR assay. TCRdb mirrors the immuneACCESS table, restricted to in-frame sequences. Some clones are absent from its copies; in checked studies, under half trace to an unresolved V gene, and the reason for the others is unknown. The sample records more than 100,000 clones, 75% to 90% of which are singletons. Of the sample, approximately 1.4% falls within the top ten clones. The time point label, read with the paper, signifies: baseline before first vaccination. The specimen comprised peripheral blood, sampled on day 0 of AZD1222 vaccination. Every receptor here comes from an adult in good health.

This sequence joins TRBV30 and TRBJ1-5, with D hard to call. CDR3 size: 13 residues. Germline-derived CDR1 and CDR2 are GTSNPN and SVGIG (reference sequence). Trimming removed 2 bases from V and 5 bases from J, with 10 bases in between. The CDR3 here is CAWSKGQYQPQHF. As DNA, the CDR3 is TGTGCCTGGAGTAAGGGCCAGTATCAGCCCCAGCATTTT. Supplemented by reference TRBV30 and TRBJ1-5, the full variable domain reads SQTIHQWPATLVQPVGSPLSLECTVEGTSNPNLYWYRQAAGRGLQLLFYSVGIGQISSEVPQNLSASRPQDRQFILSSKKLLLSDSGFYLCAWSKGQYQPQHFGDGTRLSIL.

A single count supports this clone. The chain carries TRBV3-1 (or the pseudogene TRBV3-2) and TRBJ2-1; tentatively, D is TRBD2 (6 bases). The V gene's germline CDR1 is LGHDT and CDR2 YNNKEL (reference sequence). With 0 bases removed from V and 14 bases from J, the gap between germline ends came to 20 bases. This CDR3 comprises 15 residues. DNA for the CDR3: TGTGCCAGCAGCCAAGAATTGTCTTCGGGGACTGGTGAGTTCTTC. Its translation is CASSQELSSGTGEFF.

This clone was seen a single time. A much bigger clone sits one base away, suggesting this may be a read error. J is TRBJ2-7 and V is TRBV20-1; D not resolved. There are 10 residues in the CDR3. Per germline, CDR1 DFQATT and CDR2 SNEGSKA (reference sequence). Trimming cost V 3 bases and J 5 bases, with 5 bases left between them. The DNA of the CDR3 is TGCAGTGCTAGTAGCCACGAGCAGTACTTC. Amino acid sequence: CSASSHEQYF.

The rearrangement uses TRBV25-1 and TRBJ2-5; D might be TRBD1 (6 bases). V was cut by 4 bases and J by 5 bases, with 14 bases left in between. The V gene's germline CDR1 is MGHDK and CDR2 SYGVNS. CDR3 length: 14 residues. Here the CDR3 reads CASSVPGGGETQYF. DNA of the CDR3: TGTGCCAGCAGTGTCCCCGGTGGGGGCGAGACCCAGTACTTC.

The chain has TRBV27 and TRBJ2-7, with D tentatively TRBD1 (5 bases). Germline CDR1 MNHEY, CDR2 SMNVEV (reference sequence). Trimming pared 5 bases from V and 6 bases from J, leaving 14 bases between. CDR3 length: 13 residues. The CDR3 sequence: CASSPTLRGEQYF. The CDR3 coding sequence is TGTGCCAGCAGTCCCACATTAAGGGGCGAGCAGTACTTC.

V usage is TRBV5-1 and J usage is TRBJ2-1; 7 nucleotides match TRBD2. Germline V gene sequence: CDR1 SGHRS, CDR2 YFSETQ. The ends lost 4 bases at V and 6 bases at J; junction bases unmatched: 7. The length of the CDR3 is 14 residues. The CDR3 nucleotides are TGCGCCAGCAGCGGTGGACTAGTGGGCAATGAGCAGTTCTTC. It codes for CASSGGLVGNEQFF.

This chain links TRBV29-1 with TRBJ2-2; possibly TRBD1 for D (6 bases). This CDR3 is 17 amino acids long. The germline CDR1 and CDR2 sequences are SQVTM and ANQGSEA. The V end lost 2 bases, the J end lost 4 bases, and 20 bases lay between the germline ends. As DNA, the CDR3 is TGCAGCGTTGAAAATTATCCTACCCAGGGGCGCACCGGGGAGCTGTTTTTT. It translates to CSVENYPTQGRTGELFF.